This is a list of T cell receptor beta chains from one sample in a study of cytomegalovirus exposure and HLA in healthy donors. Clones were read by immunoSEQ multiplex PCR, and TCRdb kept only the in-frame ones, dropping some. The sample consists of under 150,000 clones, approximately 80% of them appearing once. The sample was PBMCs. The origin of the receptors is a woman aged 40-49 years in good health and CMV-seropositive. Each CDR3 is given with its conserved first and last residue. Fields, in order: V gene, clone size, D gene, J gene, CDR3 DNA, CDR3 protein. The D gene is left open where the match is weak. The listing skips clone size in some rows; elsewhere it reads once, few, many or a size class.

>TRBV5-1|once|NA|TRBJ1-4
TGCGCCAGCAGCTTAGGACGGGAGGGTGAAAAACTGTTTTTT
CASSLGREGEKLFF
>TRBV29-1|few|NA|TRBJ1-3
TGCAGCGGAGGACAGTCTGGAAACACCATATATTTT
CSGGQSGNTIYF
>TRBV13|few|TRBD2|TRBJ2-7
TGTGCCAGCAGCGAACAGACTAGCCGAAACTACGAGCAGTACTTC
CASSEQTSRNYEQYF
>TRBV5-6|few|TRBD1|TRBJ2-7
TGTGCCAGCGCCCGGGACAGAGCCTACGAGCAGTACTTC
CASARDRAYEQYF
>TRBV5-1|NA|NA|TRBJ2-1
TGCGCCAGCAGCTTGGCGGGTTGGACCTACAATGAGCAGTTCTTC
CASSLAGWTYNEQFF
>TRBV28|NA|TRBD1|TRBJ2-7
TGTGCCAGCAATAGAGCCGGGACAGGTGACTACGAGCAGTACTTC
CASNRAGTGDYEQYF
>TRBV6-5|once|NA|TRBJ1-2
TGTGCCAGCAGCCTACAGACAGGCCTTCCCACCTTC
CASSLQTGLPTF
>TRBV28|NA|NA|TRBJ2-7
TGTGCCAGCTTGGCCGGGAGCTCCTACGAGCAGTACTTC
CASLAGSSYEQYF
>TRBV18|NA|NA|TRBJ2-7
TGTGCCAGCTCACCGGGCTCGAGCTCCTACGAGCAGTACTTC
CASSPGSSSYEQYF
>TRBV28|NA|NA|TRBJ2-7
TGTGCCAGCAGTCGATCAGGGGGGACTCGGTACGAGCAGTACTTC
CASSRSGGTRYEQYF
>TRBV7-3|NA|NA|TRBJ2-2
TGTGCCAGCAGCTTAACAGCGCCCGGGGAGCTGTTTTTT
CASSLTAPGELFF
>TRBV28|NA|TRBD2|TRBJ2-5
TGTGCCAGCAGTTTATGGGGTAGCGGGGGGGTGGAGACCCAGTACTTC
CASSLWGSGGVETQYF
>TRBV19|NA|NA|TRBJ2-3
TGTGCCAGTAGTATAGATCACTGGGGGCAGGCGCATACAGATACGCAGTATTTT
CASSIDHWGQAHTDTQYF
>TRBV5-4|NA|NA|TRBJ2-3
TGTGCCAGCAGCCACGAATGGAGCGTCACAGATACGCAGTATTTT
CASSHEWSVTDTQYF
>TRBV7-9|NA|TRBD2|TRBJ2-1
TGTGCCAGCAGCTACGGGGGGAGCTCCTACAATGAGCAGTTCTTC
CASSYGGSSYNEQFF
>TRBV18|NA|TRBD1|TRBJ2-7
TGTGCCAGCTCACCGGACAGGGCCCACGAGCAGTACTTC
CASSPDRAHEQYF
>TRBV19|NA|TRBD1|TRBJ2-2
TGTGCCAGTAGCGGCAGGGGGACGGGTGGCACCGGGGAGCTGTTTTTT
CASSGRGTGGTGELFF
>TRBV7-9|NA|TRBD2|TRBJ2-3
TGTGCCAGCAGCATACTAGCGGGAGAGGGTGGTACGCAGTATTTT
CASSILAGEGGTQYF
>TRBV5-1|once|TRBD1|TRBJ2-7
TGCGCCAGCAGCTCCGGACAGGGGGAGGTCGAGCAGTACTTC
CASSSGQGEVEQYF
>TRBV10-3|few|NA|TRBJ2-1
TGTGCCAGCCAAGCCAACAATGAGCAGTTCTTC
CASQANNEQFF
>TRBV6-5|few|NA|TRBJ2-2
TGTGCCAGCAGTCCTCTAGCCTCCGGGGAGCTGTTTTTT
CASSPLASGELFF
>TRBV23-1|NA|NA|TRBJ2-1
TGCGCCAGCAGTCACCCTGTCGGCCGGGAGCCCTACAATGAGCAGTTCTTC
CASSHPVGREPYNEQFF
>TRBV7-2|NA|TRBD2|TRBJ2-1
TGTGCCAGCAGCCTTCAACGGATGGTAGCGGGAGACAATGAGCAGTTCTTC
CASSLQRMVAGDNEQFF
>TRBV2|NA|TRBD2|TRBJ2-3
TGTGCCAGCTTAGTTAGCGGGAGGGCCCGAGATACGCAGTATTTT
CASLVSGRARDTQYF
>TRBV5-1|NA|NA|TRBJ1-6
TGCGCCAGCAGCCCTCGATTGGCCCCCAATTCACCCCTCCACTTT
CASSPRLAPNSPLHF
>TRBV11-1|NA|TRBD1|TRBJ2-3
TGTGCCAGCAGCTCGGGGGACAGGAGTAGCACAGATACGCAGTATTTT
CASSSGDRSSTDTQYF
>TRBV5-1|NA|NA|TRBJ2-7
TGCGCCAGCAGTAGGGAGGAACACTCCTACGAGCAGTACTTC
CASSREEHSYEQYF
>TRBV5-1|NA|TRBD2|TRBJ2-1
TGCGCCAGCAGCTTGGGGCTAGCGGGAGTGGATGAGCAGTTCTTC
CASSLGLAGVDEQFF
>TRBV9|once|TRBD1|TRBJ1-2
TGTGCCAGCAGGGGGACAGGTTATAACTATGGCTACACCTTC
CASRGTGYNYGYTF
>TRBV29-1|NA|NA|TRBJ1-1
TGCAGCGTTGAAGAGGGGGCCACTGAAGCTTTCTTT
CSVEEGATEAFF
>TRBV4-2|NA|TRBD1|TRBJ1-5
TGTGCCAGCAGCCAACGCCAGGGGGATCAGCCCCAGCATTTT
CASSQRQGDQPQHF
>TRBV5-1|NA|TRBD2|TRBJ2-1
TGCGCCAGCAGCTTCCGGACTAGCGGGACCAGCTCCTACAATGAGCAGTTCTTC
CASSFRTSGTSSYNEQFF
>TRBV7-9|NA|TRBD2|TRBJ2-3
TGTGCCAGCAGCTTAGCGCGGGGGAGCACAGATACGCAGTATTTT
CASSLARGSTDTQYF
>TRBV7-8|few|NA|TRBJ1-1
TGTGCCAGCAGCTTAGGGGCGGGAATGAACACTGAAGCTTTCTTT
CASSLGAGMNTEAFF
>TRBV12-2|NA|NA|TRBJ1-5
TGTGCAAGTCGCTTAGTCCCTATGGGACAGCGAACGGGTATCTATCAGCCCCAGCATTTT
CASRLVPMGQRTGIYQPQHF
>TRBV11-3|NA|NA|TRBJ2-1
TGTGCCAGCAGCTTTGGGGGGGCGGGGAGGGATGAGCAGTTCTTC
CASSFGGAGRDEQFF
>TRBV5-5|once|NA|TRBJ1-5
TGTGCCAGCAGCTTGCTCCCGGGACAAGGGACGCAGCCCCAGCATTTT
CASSLLPGQGTQPQHF
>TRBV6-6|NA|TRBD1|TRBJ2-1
TGTGCCAGCAGCCCACAGGGGGTTCAAGGCCACAATGAGCAGTTCTTC
CASSPQGVQGHNEQFF
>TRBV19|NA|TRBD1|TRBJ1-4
TGTGCCAGTAGTACGACAGGGGGGCACCAAAAACTGTTTTTT
CASSTTGGHQKLFF
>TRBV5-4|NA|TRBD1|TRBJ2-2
TGTGCCAGCAGATCCAGACAGGGCAGCACCGGGGAGCTGTTTTTT
CASRSRQGSTGELFF
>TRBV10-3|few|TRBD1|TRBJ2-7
TGTGCCAGCACTCCGGGACAGGGCAAGTACGAGCAGTACTTC
CASTPGQGKYEQYF
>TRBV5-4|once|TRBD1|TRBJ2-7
TGTGCCAGCAGCTTTCGACAGGGTAGCTCCTACGAGCAGTACTTC
CASSFRQGSSYEQYF
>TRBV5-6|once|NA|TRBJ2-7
TGTGCCAGCAGCTTGGCCTGGGTGGACAGAGGAGACGAGCAGTACTTC
CASSLAWVDRGDEQYF
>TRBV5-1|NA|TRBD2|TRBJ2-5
TGCGCCAGCAGAACGGGACTAGCGGGAGAGACCCAGTACTTC
CASRTGLAGETQYF
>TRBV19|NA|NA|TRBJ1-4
TGTGCCAGTAGTATCCTCTCAACTAATGAAAAACTGTTTTTT
CASSILSTNEKLFF
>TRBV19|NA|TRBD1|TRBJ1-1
TGTGCCAGTAGTACTAGGACAGGCTTTGTGGGGACTGAAGCTTTCTTT
CASSTRTGFVGTEAFF
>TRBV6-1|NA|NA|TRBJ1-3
TGTGCCAGCAGTGCAGGATTCTCTGGAAACACCATATATTTT
CASSAGFSGNTIYF
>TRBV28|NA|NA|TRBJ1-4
TGTGCCAGCAGTTTATCCGGTGGCGAGGTCTCAACTAATGAAAAACTGTTTTTT
CASSLSGGEVSTNEKLFF